The 22 T cell receptor beta chains below all came from one sample that was sequenced in a study of shared clonotypes between healthy human individuals (dated by TCRdb to the early 2020s). Library prep was done by the immunoSEQ multiplex PCR assay. TCRdb obtained this table from immuneACCESS and retained in-frame rearrangements with V and J assigned. These tables miss some clones; where compared with another copy, unresolved V genes account for less than half of the shortfall, and the remainder is unexplained. In all, the sample holds over a million clones, and roughly 96% of those were seen once. The ten biggest clones cover approximately 1% of the sample. Sequenced input: naive CD4+ T cells sorted from blood. In the paper's terms, the cell subset or site label means: CD45RA+ positively selected. These receptors all come from a man aged 25 to 45 in good health.

This clone was counted a single time. This chain uses TRBV7-2 with TRBJ2-7; 7 bases are a match to TRBD2. V lost 1 base to trimming and J lost 3 bases; unmatched junction nucleotides: 6. The length of the CDR3 is 15 residues. Looked up from germline, CDR1 is SGHTA and CDR2 is FQGNSA. CDR3 nucleotides: TGTGCCAGCAGCTTAGGGGAGGGGTGGATCTACGAGCAGTACTTC. The encoded protein is CASSLGEGWIYEQYF. Using reference TRBV7-2 and TRBJ2-7 for the parts outside the CDR3, the full variable domain is GAGVSQSPSNKVTEKGKDVELRCDPISGHTALYWYRQSLGQGLEFLIYFQGNSAPDKSGLPSDRFSAERTGGSVSTLTIQRTQQEDSAVYLCASSLGEGWIYEQYFGPGTRLTVT.

V is TRBV9 and J is TRBJ2-3, with 10 bases that match TRBD2. The CDR3 runs to 15 residues. Losses at the gene ends were 4 bases for V and 1 base for J; bases not matched to a gene: 3. CDR1 is SGDLS and CDR2 is YYNGEE in the germline V gene. CDR3 coding DNA: TGTGCCAGCAGCTTCGGGACTAGCGGCACAGATACGCAGTATTTT. Protein sequence: CASSFGTSGTDTQYF.

The chain is built from TRBV11-2 and TRBJ2-7; 10 bases match TRBD2. Germline CDR1 is SGHAT and CDR2 is FQNNGV. V shed 6 bases and J 5 bases; nucleotides not matched to a gene: 7. The CDR3 contains 14 residues. The DNA of the CDR3 is TGTGCCAGCAGACCAATAGGACTAGCGGACGAGCAGTACTTC. Translating gives CASRPIGLADEQYF.

This chain connects TRBV6-1 to TRBJ2-3, with D maybe TRBD2 (5 bases). The germline gives CDR1 MNHNS, CDR2 SASEGT. There are 14 residues in the CDR3. The V gene lost 5 bases and the J gene lost 2 bases, with 11 bases spanning the gap. CDR3: CASSPGLHTDTQYF. CDR3 DNA sequence: TGTGCCAGCAGTCCTGGACTCCACACAGATACGCAGTATTTT.

The J gene is TRBJ2-3, the V gene TRBV7-3; D is unresolved. Trimming took 1 base from V and 2 from J, leaving 4 bases between them. CDR1 and CDR2 from the germline V gene are SGHTA and FQGTGA. The CDR3 loop spans 13 amino acids. CDR3: CASSLRPTDTQYF. In DNA form, the CDR3 reads TGTGCCAGCAGCTTAAGACCCACAGATACGCAGTATTTT.

The gene calls are TRBV27 and TRBJ2-1, with 13 bases matching TRBD2. J was trimmed by 1 base and V by 7 bases; bases with no gene match: 16. The CDR3 has 20 amino acids. The germline V gene encodes CDR1 MNHEY and CDR2 SMNVEV (reference sequence). DNA for the CDR3: TGTGCCAGCACCCTTACCCCCGGGACTAGCGGGAAGGGTTCCTACAATGAGCAGTTCTTC. Protein product: CASTLTPGTSGKGSYNEQFF.

In nucleotides, the CDR3 is TGTGCCAGCAGCTTAGATCGGGGGTGGGTAGGTACGCAGTATTTT. Protein sequence: CASSLDRGWVGTQYF. V and J are TRBV11-2 and TRBJ2-3; possibly TRBD2 for D (6 bases). V gave up 0 bases and J gave up 8 bases, with 15 bases separating them. This CDR3 has 15 residues. CDR1 and CDR2 (germline): SGHAT, FQNNGV. The full variable domain, in which reference TRBV11-2 and TRBJ2-3 provide the parts outside the CDR3, is EAGVAQSPRYKIIEKRQSVAFWCNPISGHATLYWYQQILGQGPKLLIQFQNNGVVDDSQLPKDRFSAERLKGVDSTLKIQPAKLEDSAVYLCASSLDRGWVGTQYFGPGTRLTVL.

The chain recombines TRBV5-6 with TRBJ1-2; D is undetermined. V was clipped by 4 bases and J by 5 bases, with 9 bases between them. CDR3 length: 12 residues. Germline-derived CDR1 and CDR2 are SGHDT and YYEEEE. CDR3 amino acids: CASSLREYGYTF. In DNA form, the CDR3 reads TGTGCCAGCAGCCTCCGGGAGTATGGCTACACCTTC.

Details on this clone: Distinct nucleotide sequences in the sample also encode this CDR3. The chain has TRBV9 and TRBJ2-1, with D possibly being TRBD1 or TRBD2 (6 bases each). Trimming removed 0 bases from V and 4 bases from J, with 11 bases in between. The V gene's germline CDR1 is SGDLS and CDR2 YYNGEE. The CDR3 covers 15 residues. The CDR3 here is CASSVEGDFYNEQFF. In DNA form, the CDR3 reads TGTGCCAGCAGCGTAGAGGGGGACTTTTACAATGAGCAGTTCTTC.

Of note for this clone: This specimen includes other DNA sequences encoding the same CDR3. V gene TRBV7-2 combines with J gene TRBJ1-5; 11 bases align to TRBD1. This CDR3 has 14 residues. Germline V gives CDR1 SGHTA, CDR2 FQGNSA. The J segment lost 4 bases and the V segment lost 5 bases, leaving 1 base of the junction unmatched. In DNA, the CDR3 is TGTGCCAGCAGCCGGGACAGGGGGAATCAGCCCCAGCATTTT. Amino acids: CASSRDRGNQPQHF.

As regards this clone: This specimen includes other DNA sequences encoding the same CDR3. This chain links TRBV7-9 with TRBJ1-1; 7 bases match TRBD1. After removal of 1 base from V and 6 bases from J, the junction contained 2 bases not matched to a gene. The CDR3 loop spans 13 amino acids. Germline loops: CDR1 SEHNR, CDR2 FQNEAQ (reference sequence). Written as DNA, the CDR3 is TGTGCCAGCAGCTTAGAAGGGGGCTCTGAAGCTTTCTTT. Protein: CASSLEGGSEAFF.

The chain couples TRBV18 to TRBJ1-5; a weak D match, TRBD1 (6 bases). CDR1 is KGHSH and CDR2 is LQKENI in the germline V gene. Trimming removed 3 bases at V and 0 bases at J, with 15 bases between. This CDR3 is built from 17 residues. Here the CDR3 reads CASSPTRGGASNQPQHF. The CDR3 coding sequence is TGTGCCAGCTCACCCACAAGGGGGGGGGCTAGCAATCAGCCCCAGCATTTT.

The chain has TRBV5-6 and TRBJ1-5; 7 nucleotides agree with TRBD1. The CDR3 totals 14 residues. V lost 3 bases, J lost 7 bases, and 7 bases stayed unmatched. The germline V gene encodes CDR1 SGHDT and CDR2 YYEEEE. The CDR3 DNA reads TGTGCCAGCAGCTGGGGACAGCGGCAGCAGCCCCAGCATTTT. It specifies CASSWGQRQQPQHF.

This chain connects TRBV7-2 to TRBJ2-7; TRBD2 aligns across 7 bases. Germline values: CDR1 SGHTA, CDR2 FQGNSA. The CDR3 length is 15 residues. With V trimmed by 6 bases and J by 3 bases, 11 bases remained unmatched. CDR3 sequence (DNA): TGTGCCAGCAGGGACGGACGAGCGGGATTCTACGAGCAGTACTTC. Translated: CASRDGRAGFYEQYF.

This chain uses TRBV28 with TRBJ2-7; D remains unclear. V shed 5 bases and J shed 3 bases, with 8 bases lying between them. The CDR3 is 12 amino acids. The V gene's germline CDR1 is MDHEN and CDR2 SYDVKM. The CDR3 spells CASSPDHYEQYF. CDR3 nucleotide sequence: TGTGCCAGCAGTCCAGACCACTACGAGCAGTACTTC.

The V and J genes are TRBV28 and TRBJ2-7; a weak D match, TRBD2 (5 bases). CDR1 is MDHEN, CDR2 SYDVKM, per germline. This CDR3 region has 16 residues. Trimming took 5 bases from V and 6 from J, leaving 23 bases between them. The CDR3 here is CASSLLGGGSPGEQYF. In nucleotides, the CDR3 is TGTGCCAGCAGTCTTTTGGGCGGAGGCAGTCCAGGCGAGCAGTACTTC.

This chain uses TRBV7-9 with TRBJ1-1, with TRBD1 matching over 7 bases. The junction had 9 bases not matched to a gene; V was cut back by 5 bases and J by 3 bases. Looked up from germline, CDR1 is SEHNR and CDR2 is FQNEAQ (reference sequence). CDR3 size: 15 residues. CDR3 DNA: TGTGCCAGCAGCAGCAGAACAGGGGTATACACTGAAGCTTTCTTT. It encodes CASSSRTGVYTEAFF.

The gene calls are TRBV5-1 and TRBJ2-1, with D unresolved. Germline V gene lookup returns CDR1 SGHRS and CDR2 YFSETQ. Trimming shortened V by 0 bases and J by 0 bases, and 7 bases separated the two germline ends. The CDR3 loop spans 15 amino acids. CDR3 sequence: CASSLVSPSYNEQFF. CDR3 DNA: TGCGCCAGCAGCTTGGTCTCGCCCTCCTACAATGAGCAGTTCTTC.

With respect to this clone: Distinct nucleotide sequences in the sample also encode this CDR3. The chain recombines TRBV5-1 with TRBJ2-7; TRBD2 aligns across 12 bases. The CDR3 consists of 15 residues. CDR1 is SGHRS, CDR2 YFSETQ, per germline. The V segment lost 4 bases and the J segment 1 base; nucleotides outside the gene matches: 3. The CDR3 DNA follows: TGCGCCAGCAGCCGCGGGACTAGCGGGTCCTACGAGCAGTACTTC. It codes for CASSRGTSGSYEQYF.

The V call is TRBV28, the J call TRBJ1-5, with D perhaps matching TRBD1 (5 bases). The CDR3 is 15 amino acids. The V gene's germline CDR1 is MDHEN and CDR2 SYDVKM. The V and J ends lost 6 bases and 0 bases respectively, with 12 bases between them. CDR3 in DNA: TGTGCCAGCAGAGAGAGACAGTCTAGCAATCAGCCCCAGCATTTT. This encodes CASRERQSSNQPQHF. Based on the CDR3 plus reference TRBV28 and TRBJ1-5, the full variable domain is DVKVTQSSRYLVKRTGEKVFLECVQDMDHENMFWYRQDPGLGLRLIYFSYDVKMKEKGDIPEGYSVSREKKERFSLILESASTNQTSMYLCASRERQSSNQPQHFGDGTRLSIL.

The V call is TRBV6-6, the J call TRBJ1-3; D is possibly TRBD1 (5 bases). Trimming pared 7 bases from V and 0 bases from J, leaving 16 bases between. The CDR3 has 16 residues. Germline V gene sequence: CDR1 MNHNY, CDR2 SVGAGI (reference sequence). CDR3 nucleotides: TGTGCCAGCACCCCGCGGGGACGGAGCTCTGGAAACACCATATATTTT. Protein sequence: CASTPRGRSSGNTIYF.

The gene calls are TRBV5-5 and TRBJ1-5, with TRBD1 as a possible D gene (5 bases). CDR1 and CDR2 (germline): SGHKS, YYEKEE (reference sequence). This CDR3 is 15 amino acids long. The V and J ends lost 2 bases and 6 bases respectively, with 15 bases between them. The CDR3 DNA reads TGTGCCAGCAGCTTTTCAGGGATAACCAGTCAGCCCCAGCATTTT. This translates into CASSFSGITSQPQHF. Full variable domain (outside the CDR3, taken from reference TRBV5-5 and TRBJ1-5): DAGVTQSPTHLIKTRGQQVTLRCSPISGHKSVSWYQQVLGQGPQFIFQYYEKEERGRGNFPDRFSARQFPNYSSELNVNALLLGDSALYLCASSFSGITSQPQHFGDGTRLSIL.